This is a list of T cell receptor beta chains from one sample in a study of T cells in Graves' hyperthyroidism and ophthalmopathy. MiXCR was run by TCRdb on the multiplex PCR reads, yielding one entry per CDR3 protein. The data show 550,000 to 650,000 distinct CDR3 sequences, 11% to 15% seen once. What was sequenced was blood. The receptors originated from a woman in her twenties or thirties with Graves' hyperthyroidism that later progressed to Graves' ophthalmopathy. Both conserved end residues are trimmed from each CDR3.

CDR3 | V
ATSGPRDEQF | TRBV24-1
ASSARTGTGNTIY | TRBV28
ASSYSGLAGGINEQF | TRBV6-5
ASSLDLAGDNEQF | TRBV7-3
ASTSPTSDSYEQY | TRBV7-9
ASSPGPSYEQY | TRBV18
AIKQGDSPLH | TRBV10-3
ASSYNPSSYEQY | TRBV6-1
ASSVDRRGYT | TRBV5-1
SVKGTPAYNEQF | TRBV29-1
ASSFGLPNTEAF | TRBV28